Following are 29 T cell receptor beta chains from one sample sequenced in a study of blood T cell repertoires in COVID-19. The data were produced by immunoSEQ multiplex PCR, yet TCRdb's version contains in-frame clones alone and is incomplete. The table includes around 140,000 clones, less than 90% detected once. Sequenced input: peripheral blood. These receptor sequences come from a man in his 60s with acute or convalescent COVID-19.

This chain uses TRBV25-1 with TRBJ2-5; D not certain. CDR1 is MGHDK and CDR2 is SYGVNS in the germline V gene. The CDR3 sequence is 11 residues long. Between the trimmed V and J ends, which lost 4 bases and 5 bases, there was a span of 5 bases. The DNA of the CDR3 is TGTGCCAGCAGTGTCGGGGAGACCCAGTACTTC. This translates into CASSVGETQYF.

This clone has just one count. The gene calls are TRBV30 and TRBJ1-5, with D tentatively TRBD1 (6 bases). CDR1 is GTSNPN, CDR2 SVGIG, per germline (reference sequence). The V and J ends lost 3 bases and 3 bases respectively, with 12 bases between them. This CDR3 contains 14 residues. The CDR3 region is CAWSPGTSNQPQHF. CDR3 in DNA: TGTGCCTGGAGCCCCGGGACATCCAATCAGCCCCAGCATTTT.

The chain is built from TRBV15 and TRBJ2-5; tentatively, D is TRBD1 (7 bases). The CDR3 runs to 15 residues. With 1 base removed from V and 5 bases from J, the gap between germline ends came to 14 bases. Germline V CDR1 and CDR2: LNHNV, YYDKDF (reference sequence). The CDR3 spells CATSRVRGAWETQYF. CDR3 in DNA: TGTGCCACCAGCAGAGTCAGGGGGGCGTGGGAGACCCAGTACTTC.

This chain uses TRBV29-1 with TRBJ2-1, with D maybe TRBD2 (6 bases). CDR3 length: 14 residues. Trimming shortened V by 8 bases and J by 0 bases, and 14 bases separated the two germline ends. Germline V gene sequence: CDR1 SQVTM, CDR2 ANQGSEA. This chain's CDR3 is CSSHFGGSYNEQFF. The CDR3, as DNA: TGCAGCTCTCACTTCGGGGGCTCCTACAATGAGCAGTTCTTC.

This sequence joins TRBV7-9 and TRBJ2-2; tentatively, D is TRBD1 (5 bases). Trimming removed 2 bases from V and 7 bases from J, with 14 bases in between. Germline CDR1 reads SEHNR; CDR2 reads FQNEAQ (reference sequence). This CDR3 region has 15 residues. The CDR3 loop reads CASSLSSGFDGELFF. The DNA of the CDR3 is TGTGCCAGCAGCTTATCGTCAGGGTTTGACGGGGAGCTGTTTTTT. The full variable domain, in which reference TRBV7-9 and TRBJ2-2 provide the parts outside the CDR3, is DTGVSQNPRHKITKRGQNVTFRCDPISEHNRLYWYRQTLGQGPEFLTYFQNEAQLEKSRLLSDRFSAERPKGSFSTLEIQRTEQGDSAMYLCASSLSSGFDGELFFGEGSRLTVL.

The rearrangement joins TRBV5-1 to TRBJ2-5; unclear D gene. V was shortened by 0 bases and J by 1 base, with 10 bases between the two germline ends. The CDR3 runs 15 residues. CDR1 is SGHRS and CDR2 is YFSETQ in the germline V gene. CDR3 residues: CASSLEQISQETQYF. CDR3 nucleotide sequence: TGCGCCAGCAGCTTGGAACAAATTTCCCAAGAGACCCAGTACTTC.

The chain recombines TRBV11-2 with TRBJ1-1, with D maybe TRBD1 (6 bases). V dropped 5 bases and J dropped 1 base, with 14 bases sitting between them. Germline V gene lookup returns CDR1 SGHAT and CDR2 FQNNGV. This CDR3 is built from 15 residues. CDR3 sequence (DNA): TGTGCCAGCAGCACCCGACAGGCGTCGAACACTGAAGCTTTCTTT. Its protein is CASSTRQASNTEAFF.

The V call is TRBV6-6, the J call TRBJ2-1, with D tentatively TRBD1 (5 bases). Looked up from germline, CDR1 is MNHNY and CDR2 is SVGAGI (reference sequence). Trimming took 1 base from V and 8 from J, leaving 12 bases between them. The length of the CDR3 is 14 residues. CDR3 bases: TGTGCCAGCAGTTACTTGCCAGGGCGGTATGAGCAGTTCTTC. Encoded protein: CASSYLPGRYEQFF.

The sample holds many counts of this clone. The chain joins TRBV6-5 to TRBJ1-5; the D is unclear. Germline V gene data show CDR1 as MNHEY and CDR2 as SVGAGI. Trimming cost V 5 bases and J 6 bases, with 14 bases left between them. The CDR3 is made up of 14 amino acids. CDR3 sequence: CASSPGGIGQPQHF. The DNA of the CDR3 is TGTGCCAGCAGTCCTGGAGGTATCGGTCAGCCCCAGCATTTT.

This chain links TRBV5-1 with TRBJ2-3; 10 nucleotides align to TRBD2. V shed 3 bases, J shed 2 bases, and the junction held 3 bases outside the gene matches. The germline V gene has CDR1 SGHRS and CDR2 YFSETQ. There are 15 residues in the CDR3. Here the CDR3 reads CASSSLAGDTDTQYF. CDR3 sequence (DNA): TGCGCCAGCAGCTCCCTAGCGGGAGACACAGATACGCAGTATTTT.

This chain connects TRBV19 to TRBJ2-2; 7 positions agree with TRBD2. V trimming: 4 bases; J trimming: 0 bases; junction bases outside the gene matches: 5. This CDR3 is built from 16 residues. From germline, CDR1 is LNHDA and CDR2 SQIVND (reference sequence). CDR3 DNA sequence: TGTGCCAGTAGTAACGGAGCGGGAACGAACACCGGGGAGCTGTTTTTT. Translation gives CASSNGAGTNTGELFF.

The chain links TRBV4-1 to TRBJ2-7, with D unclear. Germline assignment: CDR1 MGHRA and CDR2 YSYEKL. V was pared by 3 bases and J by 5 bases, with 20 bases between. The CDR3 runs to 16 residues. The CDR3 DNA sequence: TGCGCCAGCAGCCAGGTGAATCTAGTTTCATTTGACGAGCAGTACTTC. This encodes CASSQVNLVSFDEQYF.

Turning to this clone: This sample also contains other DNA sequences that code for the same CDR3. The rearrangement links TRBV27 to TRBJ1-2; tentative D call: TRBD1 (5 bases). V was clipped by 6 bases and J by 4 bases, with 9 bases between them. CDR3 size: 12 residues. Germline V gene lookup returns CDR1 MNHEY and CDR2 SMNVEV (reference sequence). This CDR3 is CASSPQGYGYTF. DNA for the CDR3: TGTGCCAGCAGCCCCCAGGGCTATGGCTACACCTTC.

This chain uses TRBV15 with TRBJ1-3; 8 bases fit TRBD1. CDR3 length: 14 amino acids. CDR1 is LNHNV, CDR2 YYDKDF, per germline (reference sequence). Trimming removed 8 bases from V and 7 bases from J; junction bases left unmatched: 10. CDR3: CATGTGLLRNTIYF. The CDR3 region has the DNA TGTGCCACCGGGACAGGATTACTTAGGAACACCATATATTTT.

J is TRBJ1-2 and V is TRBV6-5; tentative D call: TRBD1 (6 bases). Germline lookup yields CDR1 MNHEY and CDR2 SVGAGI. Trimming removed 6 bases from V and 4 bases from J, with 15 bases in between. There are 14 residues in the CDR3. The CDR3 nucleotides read TGTGCCAGCAGGCCTTCCGGGACAATCTATGGCTACACCTTC. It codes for CASRPSGTIYGYTF.

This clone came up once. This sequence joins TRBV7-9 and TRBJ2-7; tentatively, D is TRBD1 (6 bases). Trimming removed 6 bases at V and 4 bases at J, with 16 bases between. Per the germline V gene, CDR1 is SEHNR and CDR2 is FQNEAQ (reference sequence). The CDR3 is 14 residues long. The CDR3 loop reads CASSPVGAQYEQYF. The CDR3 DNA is TGTGCCAGCAGTCCAGTGGGGGCACAGTACGAGCAGTACTTC.

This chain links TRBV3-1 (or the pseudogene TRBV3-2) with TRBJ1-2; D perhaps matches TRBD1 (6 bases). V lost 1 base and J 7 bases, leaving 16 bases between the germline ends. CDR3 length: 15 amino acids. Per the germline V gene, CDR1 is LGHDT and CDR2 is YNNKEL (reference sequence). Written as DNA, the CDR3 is TGTGCCAGCAGCCAAGTTCAGGACAGTAGAGGTGGCTACACCTTC. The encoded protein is CASSQVQDSRGGYTF.

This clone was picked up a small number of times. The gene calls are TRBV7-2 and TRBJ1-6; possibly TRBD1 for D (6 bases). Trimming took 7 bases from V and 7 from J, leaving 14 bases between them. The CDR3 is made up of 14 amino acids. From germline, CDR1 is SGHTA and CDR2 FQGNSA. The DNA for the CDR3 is TGTGCCAGCACACGAAGCAGGGGAAATTCACCCCTCCACTTT. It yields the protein CASTRSRGNSPLHF.

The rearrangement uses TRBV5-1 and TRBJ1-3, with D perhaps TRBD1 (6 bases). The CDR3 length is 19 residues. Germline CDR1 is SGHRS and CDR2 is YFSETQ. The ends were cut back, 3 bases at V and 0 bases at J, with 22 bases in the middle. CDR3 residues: CASSSQPTTGQRSGNTIYF. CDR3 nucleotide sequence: TGCGCCAGCAGCTCCCAACCTACTACGGGACAACGCTCTGGAAACACCATATATTTT.

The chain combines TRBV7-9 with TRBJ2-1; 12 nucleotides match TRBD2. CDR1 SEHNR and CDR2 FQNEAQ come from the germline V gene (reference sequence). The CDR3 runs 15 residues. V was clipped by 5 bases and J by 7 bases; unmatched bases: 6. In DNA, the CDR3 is TGTGCCAGCAGCCGACTAGCGGGAGTTTTAAATGAGCAGTTCTTC. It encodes CASSRLAGVLNEQFF.

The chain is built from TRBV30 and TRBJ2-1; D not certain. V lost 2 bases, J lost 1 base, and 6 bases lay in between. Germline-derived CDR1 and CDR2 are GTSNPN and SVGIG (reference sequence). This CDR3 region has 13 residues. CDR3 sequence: CAWSPGSYNEQFF. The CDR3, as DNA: TGTGCCTGGAGTCCCGGTTCCTACAATGAGCAGTTCTTC.

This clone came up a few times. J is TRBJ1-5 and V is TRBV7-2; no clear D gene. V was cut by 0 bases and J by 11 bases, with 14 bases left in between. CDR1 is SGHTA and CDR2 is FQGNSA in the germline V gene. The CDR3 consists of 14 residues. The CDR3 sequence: CASSLARPASAQHF. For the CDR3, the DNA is TGTGCCAGCAGCTTAGCGAGGCCCGCTAGCGCCCAGCATTTT. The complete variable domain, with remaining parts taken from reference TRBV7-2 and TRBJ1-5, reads GAGVSQSPSNKVTEKGKDVELRCDPISGHTALYWYRQSLGQGLEFLIYFQGNSAPDKSGLPSDRFSAERTGGSVSTLTIQRTQQEDSAVYLCASSLARPASAQHFGDGTRLSIL.

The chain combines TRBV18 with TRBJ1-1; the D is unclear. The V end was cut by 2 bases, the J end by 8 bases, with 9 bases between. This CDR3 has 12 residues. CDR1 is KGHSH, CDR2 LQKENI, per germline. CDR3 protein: CASSPGQIEAFF. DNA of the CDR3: TGTGCCAGCTCACCAGGGCAAATCGAAGCTTTCTTT. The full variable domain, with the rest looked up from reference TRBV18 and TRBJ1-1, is NAGVMQNPRHLVRRRGQEARLRCSPMKGHSHVYWYRQLPEEGLKFMVYLQKENIIDESGMPKERFSAEFPKEGPSILRIQQVVRGDSAAYFCASSPGQIEAFFGQGTRLTVV.

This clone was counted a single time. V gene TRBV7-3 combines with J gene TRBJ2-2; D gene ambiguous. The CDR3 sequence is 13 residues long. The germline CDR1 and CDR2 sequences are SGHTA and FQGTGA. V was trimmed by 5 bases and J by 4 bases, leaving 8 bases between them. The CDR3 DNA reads TGTGCCAGCAGCCTTTCTTCCACCGGGGAGCTGTTTTTT. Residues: CASSLSSTGELFF.

The CDR3 loop reads CASSQDVLAGWGEQFF. The DNA of the CDR3 is TGTGCCAGCAGCCAAGATGTCCTAGCGGGCTGGGGGGAGCAGTTCTTC. This sequence joins TRBV14 and TRBJ2-1, with 8 bases fitting TRBD2. Germline values: CDR1 SGHDN, CDR2 FVKESK. The CDR3 runs 16 residues. J gave up 10 bases and V 0 bases, and 11 bases lay outside the gene matches.

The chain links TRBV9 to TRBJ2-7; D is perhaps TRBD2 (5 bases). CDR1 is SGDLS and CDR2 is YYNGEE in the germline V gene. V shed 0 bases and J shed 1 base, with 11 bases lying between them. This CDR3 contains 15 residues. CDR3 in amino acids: CASSVDLGGSYEQYF. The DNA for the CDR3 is TGTGCCAGCAGCGTAGACTTGGGCGGGTCCTACGAGCAGTACTTC. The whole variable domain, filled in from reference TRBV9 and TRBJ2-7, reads DSGVTQTPKHLITATGQRVTLRCSPRSGDLSVYWYQQSLDQGLQFLIQYYNGEERAKGNILERFSAQQFPDLHSELNLSSLELGDSALYFCASSVDLGGSYEQYFGPGTRLTVT.

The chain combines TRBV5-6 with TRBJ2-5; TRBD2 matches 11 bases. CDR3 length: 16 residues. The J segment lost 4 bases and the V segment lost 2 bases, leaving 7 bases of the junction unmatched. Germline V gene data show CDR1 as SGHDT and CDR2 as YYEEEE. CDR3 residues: CASSFFLAGGSETQYF. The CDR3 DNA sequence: TGTGCCAGCAGCTTCTTCCTAGCGGGAGGATCAGAGACCCAGTACTTC.

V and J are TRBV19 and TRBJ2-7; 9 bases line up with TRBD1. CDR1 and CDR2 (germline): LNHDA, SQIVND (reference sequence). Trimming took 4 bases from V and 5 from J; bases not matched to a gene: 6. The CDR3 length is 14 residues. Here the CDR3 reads CASSTGTGRHEQYF. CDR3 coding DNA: TGTGCCAGTAGTACAGGGACAGGGAGGCACGAGCAGTACTTC. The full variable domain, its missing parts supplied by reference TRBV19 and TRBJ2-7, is DGGITQSPKYLFRKEGQNVTLSCEQNLNHDAMYWYRQDPGQGLRLIYYSQIVNDFQKGDIAEGYSVSREKKESFPLTVTSAQKNPTAFYLCASSTGTGRHEQYFGPGTRLTVT.

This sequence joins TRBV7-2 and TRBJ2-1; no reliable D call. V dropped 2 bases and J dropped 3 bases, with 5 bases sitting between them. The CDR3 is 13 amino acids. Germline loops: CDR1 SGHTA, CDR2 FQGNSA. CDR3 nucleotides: TGTGCCAGCAGCTTATTAAACTACAATGAGCAGTTCTTC. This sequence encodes CASSLLNYNEQFF.